The rows below give T cell receptor beta chains drawn from one sample of a study of blood T cells in healthy people across ages. Each CDR3 protein is one row after TCRdb ran MiXCR on the 5' RACE reads. The sample holds over 500,000 distinct CDR3 sequences, roughly a quarter seen once. The same sample was also used in a study of T cells of mothers and their children.

Input material: blood. These receptors all come from a boy between 2 and 10 years old in good health. CDR3s leave out the opening cysteine and the closing phenylalanine or tryptophan. Fields, in order: V gene, J gene, CDR3 protein.

V: TRBV6-5
J: TRBJ1-2
CDR3: ASSYSSNIGGDGYT

V: TRBV29-1
J: TRBJ2-1
CDR3: SGGREQF

V: TRBV6-2/TRBV6-3
J: TRBJ2-7
CDR3: ASTQAGLMV

V: TRBV30
J: TRBJ2-1
CDR3: ACSRLSSYNEQF

V: TRBV15
J: TRBJ2-5
CDR3: ATSTGLQETQY

V: TRBV15
J: TRBJ1-4
CDR3: ATSSGQGVSGVEKLF

V: TRBV11-1
J: TRBJ2-5
CDR3: ASSWGLGDQETQY

V: TRBV11-2
J: TRBJ2-5
CDR3: ASSLDRAGGGTQY

V: TRBV20-1
J: TRBJ1-1
CDR3: SARTGQSTF

V: TRBV14
J: TRBJ1-1
CDR3: ASSQVSGGWGKNTEAF

V: TRBV12-3/TRBV12-4
J: TRBJ1-4
CDR3: ASSFRQGGEKLF

V: TRBV7-9
J: TRBJ1-3
CDR3: ASSLASGWSGNTIY

V: TRBV20-1
J: TRBJ1-1
CDR3: SALKQGQGAF

V: TRBV7-9
J: TRBJ1-5
CDR3: ATLNRGLEPQH

V: TRBV3-1
J: TRBJ2-1
CDR3: ASSQDVGSNAGSSYNEQF

V: TRBV20-1
J: TRBJ2-4
CDR3: SARDLVGNIQY

V: TRBV6-2/TRBV6-3
J: TRBJ2-2
CDR3: ASSNLESDGELF

V: TRBV5-5
J: TRBJ2-1
CDR3: ASSSGANNEQF

V: TRBV25-1
J: TRBJ1-5
CDR3: ASSENAGFEPQH

V: TRBV7-2
J: TRBJ2-1
CDR3: ASSLELAGVGEQF

V: TRBV7-3
J: -
CDR3: ASSLLGGTGFNEQY

V: TRBV29-1
J: TRBJ2-7
CDR3: SVGMVTGTGTPYEQY

V: TRBV7-9
J: TRBJ1-4
CDR3: ASSLSETLGEKLF

V: TRBV3-1
J: TRBJ2-1
CDR3: ASSRSAPSYNEQF

V: TRBV6-1
J: TRBJ2-1
CDR3: ASTLAGGANEQF

V: TRBV7-8
J: TRBJ2-7
CDR3: ASTLGGASYEQY

V: TRBV12-3/TRBV12-4
J: TRBJ2-3
CDR3: ASSSGGRAGATQY

V: TRBV5-1
J: -
CDR3: ASSLEVGIGYEQY

V: TRBV5-1
J: TRBJ1-5
CDR3: ASSEGTANQPQH

V: TRBV5-1
J: TRBJ2-5
CDR3: ASSFSGGAETQH

V: TRBV18
J: TRBJ2-5
CDR3: ASSPLISGSGETQY

V: TRBV6-1
J: TRBJ1-1
CDR3: ASSVGQGLLTEAF

V: TRBV5-6
J: TRBJ2-7
CDR3: ASSSGLGLGSYEQY

V: TRBV18
J: TRBJ1-2
CDR3: ASSPRTGEQGYGYT

V: TRBV12-3/TRBV12-4
J: TRBJ2-3
CDR3: ASSFKGATTDTQY